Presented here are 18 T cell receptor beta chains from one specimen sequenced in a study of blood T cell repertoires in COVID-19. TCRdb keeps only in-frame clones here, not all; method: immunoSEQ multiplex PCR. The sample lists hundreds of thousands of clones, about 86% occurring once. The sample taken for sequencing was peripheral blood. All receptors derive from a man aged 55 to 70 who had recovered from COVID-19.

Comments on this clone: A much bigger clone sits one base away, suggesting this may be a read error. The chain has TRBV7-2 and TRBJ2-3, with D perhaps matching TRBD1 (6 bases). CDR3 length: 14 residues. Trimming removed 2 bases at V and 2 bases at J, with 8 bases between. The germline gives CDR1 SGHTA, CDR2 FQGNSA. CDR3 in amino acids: CASSLQGSTDTQYF. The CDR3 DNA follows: TGTGCCAGCAGCTTACAGGGGTCCACAGATACGCAGTATTTT.

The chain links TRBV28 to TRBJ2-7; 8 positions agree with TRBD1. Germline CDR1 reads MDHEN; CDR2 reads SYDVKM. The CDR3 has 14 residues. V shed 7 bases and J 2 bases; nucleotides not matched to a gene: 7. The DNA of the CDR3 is TGTGCCAGCATACAGGGGGGCTCCACCTACGAGCAGTACTTC. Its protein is CASIQGGSTYEQYF.

CDR3 loop: CASSLGTRNYEQYF. CDR3 coding DNA: TGTGCCAGCAGCTTGGGGACTCGGAACTACGAGCAGTACTTC. The chain joins TRBV7-8 to TRBJ2-7; TRBD2 is a possible D gene (6 bases). There are 14 residues in the CDR3. CDR1 is SGHVS and CDR2 is FQNEAQ in the germline V gene. The V end was cut by 3 bases, the J end by 3 bases, with 12 bases between.

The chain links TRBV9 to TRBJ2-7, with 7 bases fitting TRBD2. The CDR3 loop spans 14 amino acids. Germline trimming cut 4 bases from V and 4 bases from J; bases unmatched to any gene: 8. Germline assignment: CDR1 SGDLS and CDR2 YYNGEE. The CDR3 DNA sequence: TGTGCCAGCAGCCCAGGCCTAGCGGCATACGAGCAGTACTTC. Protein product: CASSPGLAAYEQYF.

The DNA of the CDR3 is TGTGCCAGCAGTCCAAGCGGCATCTACGATGGCTACACCTTC. It translates to CASSPSGIYDGYTF. The rearrangement uses TRBV28 and TRBJ1-2, with D uncertain. Trimming took off 5 bases at V and 6 bases at J, with 16 bases between the two ends. This CDR3 spans 14 amino acids. The germline V gene has CDR1 MDHEN and CDR2 SYDVKM.

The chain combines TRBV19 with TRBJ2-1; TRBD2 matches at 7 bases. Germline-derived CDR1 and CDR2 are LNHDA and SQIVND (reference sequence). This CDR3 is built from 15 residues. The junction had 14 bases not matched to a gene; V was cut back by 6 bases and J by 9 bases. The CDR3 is CASRKASGARGEQFF. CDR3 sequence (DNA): TGTGCCAGTAGGAAGGCTAGCGGTGCGAGGGGTGAGCAGTTCTTC.

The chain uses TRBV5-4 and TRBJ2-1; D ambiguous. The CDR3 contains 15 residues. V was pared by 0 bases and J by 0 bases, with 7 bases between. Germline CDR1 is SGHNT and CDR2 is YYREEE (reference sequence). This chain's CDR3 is CASSLGQRSYNEQFF. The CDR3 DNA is TGTGCCAGCAGCTTGGGGCAGCGCTCCTACAATGAGCAGTTCTTC.

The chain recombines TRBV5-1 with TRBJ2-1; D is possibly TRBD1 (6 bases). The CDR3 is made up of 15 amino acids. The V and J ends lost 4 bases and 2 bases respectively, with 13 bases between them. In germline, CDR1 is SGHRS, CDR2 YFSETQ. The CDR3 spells CASSASGDTYNEQFF. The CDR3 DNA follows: TGCGCCAGCAGCGCTTCAGGGGACACCTACAATGAGCAGTTCTTC.

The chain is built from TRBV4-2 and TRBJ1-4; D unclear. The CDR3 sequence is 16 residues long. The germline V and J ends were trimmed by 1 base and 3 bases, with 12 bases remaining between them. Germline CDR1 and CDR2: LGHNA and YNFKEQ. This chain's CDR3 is CASSQVPGWANEKLFF. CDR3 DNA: TGTGCCAGCAGCCAAGTCCCAGGCTGGGCTAATGAAAAACTGTTTTTT.

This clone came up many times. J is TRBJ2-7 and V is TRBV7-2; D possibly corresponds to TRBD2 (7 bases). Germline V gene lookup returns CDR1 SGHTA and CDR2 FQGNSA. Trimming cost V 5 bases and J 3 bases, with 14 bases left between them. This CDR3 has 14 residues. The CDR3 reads CASSVAGAFYEQYF. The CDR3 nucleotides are TGTGCCAGCAGCGTGGCGGGGGCTTTCTACGAGCAGTACTTC.

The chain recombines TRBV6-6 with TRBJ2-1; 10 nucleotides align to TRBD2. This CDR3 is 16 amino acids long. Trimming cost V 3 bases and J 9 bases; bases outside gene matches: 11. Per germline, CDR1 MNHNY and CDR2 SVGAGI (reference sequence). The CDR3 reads CASSYGSSGRFSEQFF. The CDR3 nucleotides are TGTGCCAGCAGTTATGGGAGTAGCGGGAGGTTTAGTGAGCAGTTCTTC.

Here the CDR3 DNA reads TGTGCCAGCCGCAGGGCTACTGAAGCTTTCTTT. Protein product: CASRRATEAFF. The rearrangement links TRBV19 to TRBJ1-1, with a tentative D call TRBD1 (5 bases). The CDR3 loop spans 11 amino acids. Deletions cut 9 bases from V and 5 bases from J, with 10 bases between. CDR1 and CDR2 (germline): LNHDA, SQIVND (reference sequence).

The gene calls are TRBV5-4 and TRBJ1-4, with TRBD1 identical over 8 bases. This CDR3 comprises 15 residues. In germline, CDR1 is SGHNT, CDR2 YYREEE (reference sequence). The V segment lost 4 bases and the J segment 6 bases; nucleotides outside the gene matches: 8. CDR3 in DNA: TGTGCCAGCAGCACAACCCAGGGGGCGCATGAAAAACTGTTTTTT. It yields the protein CASSTTQGAHEKLFF.

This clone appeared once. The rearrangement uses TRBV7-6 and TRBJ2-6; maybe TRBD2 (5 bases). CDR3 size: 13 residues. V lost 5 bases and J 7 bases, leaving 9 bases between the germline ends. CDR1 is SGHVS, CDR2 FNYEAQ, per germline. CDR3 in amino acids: CASSPGGANVLTF. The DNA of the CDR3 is TGTGCCAGCAGCCCAGGAGGAGCCAACGTCCTGACTTTC.

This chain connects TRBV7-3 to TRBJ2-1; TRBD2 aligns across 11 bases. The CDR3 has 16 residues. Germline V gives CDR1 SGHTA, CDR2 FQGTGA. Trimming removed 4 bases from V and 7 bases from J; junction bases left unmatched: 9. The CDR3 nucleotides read TGTGCCAGCAGCTCCAATCTAGCGGGAGGAGGAAATGAGCAGTTCTTC. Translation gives CASSSNLAGGGNEQFF.

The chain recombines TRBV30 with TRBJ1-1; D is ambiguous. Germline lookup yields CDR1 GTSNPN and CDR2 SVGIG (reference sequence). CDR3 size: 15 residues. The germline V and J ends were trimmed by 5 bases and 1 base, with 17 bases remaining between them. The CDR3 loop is CAWGWEGRTNTEAFF. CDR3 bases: TGTGCCTGGGGATGGGAGGGCAGAACGAACACTGAAGCTTTCTTT.

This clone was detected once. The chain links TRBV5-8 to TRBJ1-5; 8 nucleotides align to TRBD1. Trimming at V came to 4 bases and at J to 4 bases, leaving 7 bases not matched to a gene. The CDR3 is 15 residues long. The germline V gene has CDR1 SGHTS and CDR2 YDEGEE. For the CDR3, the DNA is TGTGCCAGCAGCCCGACAGGACAGGGTAATCAGCCCCAGCATTTT. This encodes CASSPTGQGNQPQHF.

The CDR3 spells CASREIQGTYNEQFF. CDR3 nucleotide sequence: TGTGCCAGCAGAGAGATACAGGGGACCTACAATGAGCAGTTCTTC. V is TRBV5-4 and J is TRBJ2-1; 7 bases align to TRBD1. The CDR3 sequence is 15 residues long. Germline values: CDR1 SGHNT, CDR2 YYREEE (reference sequence). After removal of 5 bases from V and 2 bases from J, the junction contained 7 bases not matched to a gene. Filled out from reference TRBV5-4 and TRBJ2-1, the complete variable domain reads ETGVTQSPTHLIKTRGQQVTLRCSSQSGHNTVSWYQQALGQGPQFIFQYYREEENGRGNFPPRFSGLQFPNYSSELNVNALELDDSALYLCASREIQGTYNEQFFGPGTRLTVL.